These 9 T cell receptor beta chains were sequenced from one sample in a study of tumor-infiltrating lymphocytes in primary liver carcinoma. A constant-region primer served to make TCR beta cDNA from roughly 500 ng total RNA. Each TCR beta library was derived from three nested multiplex PCR rounds that employed slightly modified ARM-PCR. The first two PCR rounds used TRBV1-TRBV30 primers with a Cbeta primer, around 10 cycles each. TCRdb called the multiplex PCR reads again in MiXCR, with one record for every CDR3 protein. Of a few hundred thousand distinct CDR3 sequences listed, around 50% were seen once; the top ten hold approximately 15%. Germline DNA was also extracted, and blood RNA was taken from unsorted whole blood. The sample was peripheral blood. The origin of the receptors is a woman aged 30 to 39 with primary liver carcinoma and hepatitis B virus infection.

Concerning this clonotype: The junction does not match germline at one end; this may be a read error. The J gene is TRBJ2-7, the V gene TRBV14; D remains unclear. CDR3 size: 16 residues. From germline, CDR1 is SGHDN and CDR2 FVKESK. CDR3 loop: CDSSQDYGLGRYEQYF. For the CDR3, the DNA is TGTGACAGCAGCCAAGATTACGGTCTAGGCCGCTACGAGCAGTACTTC.

A single count supports this clonotype. The conserved phenylalanine or tryptophan is not found at the CDR3 terminus, so this likely reflects a read error. The V gene is TRBV6-5, the J gene TRBJ1-2; 7 bases are shared with TRBD1. The CDR3 loop spans 13 amino acids. V dropped 6 bases and J dropped 4; count of bases not matched to a gene: 5. The germline V gene encodes CDR1 MNHEY and CDR2 SVGAGI. The CDR3 DNA sequence: TGTGCCAGCAGCCCGACAGGGAGCTATGGCTACACCTCA. Protein product: CASSPTGSYGYTS.

Points on this clonotype: A junction end diverges from the germline sequence, so it may reflect a read error. This chain uses TRBV12-3 or TRBV12-4 with TRBJ1-2; 8 nucleotides match TRBD1. This CDR3 comprises 16 residues. The CDR3 region has the DNA TGTGCCGGCAGTTTTCGGCCGGGACAGGTCCTCTATGGCTACACCTTC. Encoded protein: CAGSFRPGQVLYGYTF.

The chain employs TRBV10-2 and TRBJ1-2, with D tentatively TRBD1 (5 bases). Germline V CDR1 and CDR2: WSHSY, SAAADI. V was cut by 8 bases and J by 11 bases, with 18 bases left in between. This CDR3 region has 12 residues. In DNA form, the CDR3 reads TGCGCCAGCGGTTCACCGGGGCTCCTTTACACCTTC. As protein: CASGSPGLLYTF.

Concerning this clonotype itself: A clone one base away is much larger, so this may be a read error. The CDR3 sequence is CASSLPPGRDWRSPPHF. CDR3 bases: TGTGCCAGCAGCTTACCCCCGGGTAGGGACTGGCGTTCACCCCCCCACTTT. This chain uses TRBV11-2 with TRBJ1-6; a weak D match, TRBD1 (5 bases). Per the germline V gene, CDR1 is SGHAT and CDR2 is FQNNGV. This CDR3 spans 17 amino acids.

This clonotype was counted only a few times. The rearrangement joins TRBV5-6 to TRBJ2-7; tentatively, D is TRBD2 (5 bases). Germline V gene sequence: CDR1 SGHDT, CDR2 YYEEEE. This CDR3 has 15 amino acids. Trimming took off 4 bases at V and 4 bases at J, with 18 bases between the two ends. The chain's CDR3 is CASSERVLRVYEQYF. The CDR3 DNA follows: TGTGCCAGCAGCGAGAGGGTCCTCCGGGTGTACGAGCAGTACTTC.

This clonotype was seen a few times. The chain couples TRBV14 to TRBJ2-1; possible D gene TRBD1, 6 bases. CDR1 and CDR2 (germline): SGHDN, FVKESK. This CDR3 comprises 15 residues. V dropped 4 bases and J dropped 3 bases, with 13 bases sitting between them. CDR3: CASSRQQGYYNEQFF. The CDR3 DNA follows: TGTGCCAGCAGCCGCCAACAGGGATACTACAATGAGCAGTTCTTC.

This sequence joins TRBV11-2 and TRBJ1-6; no definite D call. V shed 9 bases and J shed 6 bases, with 18 bases lying between them. The CDR3 is 15 residues long. Per the germline V gene, CDR1 is SGHAT and CDR2 is FQNNGV. The CDR3 DNA is TGTGCCAGTAGCAGTGCCTGGGCCGGTAATTCACCCCTCCACTTT. Amino acid sequence: CASSSAWAGNSPLHF.

V gene TRBV12-3 or TRBV12-4 combines with J gene TRBJ2-3; tentative D call: TRBD1 (6 bases). The CDR3 has 14 residues. The V end was cut by 7 bases, the J end by 2 bases, with 13 bases between. The CDR3 DNA is TGTGCCAGCACTTCAGGGGCAATCACAGATACGCAGTATTTT. Its protein is CASTSGAITDTQYF.